This TCR beta chain was observed in a study of cytomegalovirus exposure and HLA in healthy donors. Overall study findings and caveats: For most TCR sequences rarity was the rule, although some public TCRs occurred in many donors.

PCR primers comprised 60 Vbeta and 13 Jbeta primers. Using immunoSEQ multiplex PCR, the repertoire was profiled, and TCRdb retains in-frame clones only, with some absent. This repertoire shows approximately 150,000 clones, roughly four fifths found once; its top ten account for less than 5%. Comment on this clone: Its target is not known.

Germline CDR1 reads LNHNV; CDR2 reads YYDKDF (reference sequence). Losses at the gene ends were 0 bases for V and 8 bases for J; bases not matched to a gene: 7. This CDR3 region has 16 residues. This chain links TRBV15 with TRBJ1-4; the match to TRBD1 covers 9 bases. The sample comprised PBMCs. The TCR originated in a middle-aged man in good health and CMV-seropositive. The CDR3 DNA is TGTGCCACCAGCAGAGATCTGGGACAGGGACTCGAAAAACTGTTTTTT. Its protein product is CATSRDLGQGLEKLFF.